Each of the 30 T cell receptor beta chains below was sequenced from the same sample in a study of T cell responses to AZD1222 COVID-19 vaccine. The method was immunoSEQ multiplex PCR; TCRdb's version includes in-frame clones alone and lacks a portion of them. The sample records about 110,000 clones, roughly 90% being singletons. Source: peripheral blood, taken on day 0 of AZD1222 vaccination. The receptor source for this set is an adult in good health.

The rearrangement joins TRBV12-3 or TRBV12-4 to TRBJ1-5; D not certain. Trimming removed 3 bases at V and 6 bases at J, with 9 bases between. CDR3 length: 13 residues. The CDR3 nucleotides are TGTGCCAGCAGTTTTGAGGGTCGTCAGCCCCAGCATTTT. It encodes CASSFEGRQPQHF.

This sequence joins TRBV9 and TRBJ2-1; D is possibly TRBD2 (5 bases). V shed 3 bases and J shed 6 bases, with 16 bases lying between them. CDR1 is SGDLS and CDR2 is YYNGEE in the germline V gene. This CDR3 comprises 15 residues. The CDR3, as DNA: TGTGCCAGCAGCGACCTAGGCATCGGAGGCAATGAGCAGTTCTTC. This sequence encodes CASSDLGIGGNEQFF.

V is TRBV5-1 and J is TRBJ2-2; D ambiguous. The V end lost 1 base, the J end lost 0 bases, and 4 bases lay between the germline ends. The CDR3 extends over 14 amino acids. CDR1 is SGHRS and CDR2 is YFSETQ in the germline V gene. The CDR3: CASSLSANTGELFF. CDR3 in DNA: TGCGCCAGCAGCTTGTCCGCGAACACCGGGGAGCTGTTTTTT.

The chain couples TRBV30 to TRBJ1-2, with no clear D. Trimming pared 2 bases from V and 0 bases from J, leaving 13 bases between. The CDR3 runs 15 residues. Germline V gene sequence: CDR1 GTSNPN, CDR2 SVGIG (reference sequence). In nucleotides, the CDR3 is TGTGCCTGGAGTACCCAGACACAGACTAACTATGGCTACACCTTC. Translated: CAWSTQTQTNYGYTF.

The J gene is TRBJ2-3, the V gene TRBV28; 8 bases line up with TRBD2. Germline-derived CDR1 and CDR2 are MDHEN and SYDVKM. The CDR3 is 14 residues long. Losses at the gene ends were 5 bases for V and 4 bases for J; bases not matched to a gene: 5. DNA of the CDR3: TGTGCCAGCAGTATAAGCGGGAGTTCAGATACGCAGTATTTT. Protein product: CASSISGSSDTQYF.

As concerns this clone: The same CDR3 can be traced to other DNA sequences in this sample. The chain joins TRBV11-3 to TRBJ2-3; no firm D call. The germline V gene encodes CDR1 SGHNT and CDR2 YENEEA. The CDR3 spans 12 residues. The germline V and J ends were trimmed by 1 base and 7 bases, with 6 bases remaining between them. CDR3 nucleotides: TGTGCCAGCAGCTTAGTAGGAAATACGCAGTATTTT. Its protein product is CASSLVGNTQYF.

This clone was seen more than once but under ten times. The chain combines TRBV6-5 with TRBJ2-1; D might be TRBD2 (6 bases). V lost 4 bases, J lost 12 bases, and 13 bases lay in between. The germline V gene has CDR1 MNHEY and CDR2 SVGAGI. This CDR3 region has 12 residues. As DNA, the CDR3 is TGTGCCAGCAGTTCCCGACTAGAAGTGCAGTTCTTC. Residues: CASSSRLEVQFF.

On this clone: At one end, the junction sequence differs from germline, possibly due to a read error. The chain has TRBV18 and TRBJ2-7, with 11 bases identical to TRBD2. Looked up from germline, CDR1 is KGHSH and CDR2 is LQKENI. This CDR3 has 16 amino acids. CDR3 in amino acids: CVSSRSSGRSSYEQYF. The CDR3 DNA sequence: TGTGTCAGCTCACGGTCTAGCGGGAGGAGCTCCTACGAGCAGTACTTC.

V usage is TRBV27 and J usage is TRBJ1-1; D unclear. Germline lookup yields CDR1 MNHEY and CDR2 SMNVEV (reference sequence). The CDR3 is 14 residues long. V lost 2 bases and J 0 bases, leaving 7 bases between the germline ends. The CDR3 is CASSLGRMNTEAFF. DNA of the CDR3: TGTGCCAGCAGTTTAGGCAGGATGAACACTGAAGCTTTCTTT.

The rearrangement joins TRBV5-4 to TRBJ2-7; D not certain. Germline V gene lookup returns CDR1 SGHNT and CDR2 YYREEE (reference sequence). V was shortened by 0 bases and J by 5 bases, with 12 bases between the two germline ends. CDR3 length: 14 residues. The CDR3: CASSLVGSPNEQYF. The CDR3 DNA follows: TGTGCCAGCAGCTTGGTAGGATCGCCTAACGAGCAGTACTTC.

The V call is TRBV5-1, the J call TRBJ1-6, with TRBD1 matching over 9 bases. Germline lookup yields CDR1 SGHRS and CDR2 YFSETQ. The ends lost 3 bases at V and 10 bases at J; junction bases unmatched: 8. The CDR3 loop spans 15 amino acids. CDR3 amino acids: CASSSGTGTESPLHF. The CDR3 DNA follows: TGCGCCAGCAGCTCTGGGACAGGGACAGAGTCACCCCTCCACTTT. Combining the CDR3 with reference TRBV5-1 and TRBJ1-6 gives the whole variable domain KAGVTQTPRYLIKTRGQQVTLSCSPISGHRSVSWYQQTPGQGLQFLFEYFSETQRNKGNFPGRFSGRQFSNSRSEMNVSTLELGDSALYLCASSSGTGTESPLHFGNGTRLTVT.

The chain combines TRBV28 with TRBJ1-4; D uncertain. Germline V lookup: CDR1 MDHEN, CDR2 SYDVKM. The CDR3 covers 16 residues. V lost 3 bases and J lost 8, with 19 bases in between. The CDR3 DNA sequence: TGTGCCAGCAGTTTGCTGGCAGGAGGTGGGTCCGAAAAACTGTTTTTT. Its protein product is CASSLLAGGGSEKLFF.

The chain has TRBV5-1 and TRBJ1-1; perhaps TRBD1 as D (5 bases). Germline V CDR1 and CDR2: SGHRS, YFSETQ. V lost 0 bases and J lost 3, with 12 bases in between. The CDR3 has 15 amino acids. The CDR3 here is CASSLEGLRDTEAFF. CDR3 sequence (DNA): TGCGCCAGCAGCTTGGAGGGGCTAAGGGACACTGAAGCTTTCTTT.

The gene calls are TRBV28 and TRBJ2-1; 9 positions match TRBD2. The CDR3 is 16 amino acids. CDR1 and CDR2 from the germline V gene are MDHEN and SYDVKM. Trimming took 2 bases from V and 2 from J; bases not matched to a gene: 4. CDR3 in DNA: TGTGCCAGCAGTTTACGGCGGGAGGGGGCCTACAATGAGCAGTTCTTC. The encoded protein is CASSLRREGAYNEQFF.

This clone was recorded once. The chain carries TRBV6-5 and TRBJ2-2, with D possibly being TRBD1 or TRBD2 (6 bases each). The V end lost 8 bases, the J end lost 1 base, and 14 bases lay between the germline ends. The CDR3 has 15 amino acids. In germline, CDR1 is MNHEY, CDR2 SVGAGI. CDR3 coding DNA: TGTGCCAGCGCCTGGGGGGCAGAGAACACCGGGGAGCTGTTTTTT. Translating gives CASAWGAENTGELFF.

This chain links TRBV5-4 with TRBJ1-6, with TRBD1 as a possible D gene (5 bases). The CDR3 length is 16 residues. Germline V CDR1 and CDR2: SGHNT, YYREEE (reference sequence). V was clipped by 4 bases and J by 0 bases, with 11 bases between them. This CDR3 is CASSVGGSSYNSPLHF. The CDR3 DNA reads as TGTGCCAGCAGCGTTGGGGGGAGCTCCTATAATTCACCCCTCCACTTT.

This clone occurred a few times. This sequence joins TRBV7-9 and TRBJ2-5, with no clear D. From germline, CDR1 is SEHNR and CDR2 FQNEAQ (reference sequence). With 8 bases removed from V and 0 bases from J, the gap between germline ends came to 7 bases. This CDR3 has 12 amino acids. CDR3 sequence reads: CASSPHQETQYF. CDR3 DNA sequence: TGTGCCAGCTCACCCCACCAAGAGACCCAGTACTTC.

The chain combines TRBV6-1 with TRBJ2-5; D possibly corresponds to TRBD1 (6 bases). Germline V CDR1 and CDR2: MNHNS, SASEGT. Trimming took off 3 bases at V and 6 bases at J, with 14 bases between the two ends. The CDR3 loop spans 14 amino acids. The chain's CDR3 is CASSEGRGSQTQYF. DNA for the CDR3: TGTGCCAGCAGTGAGGGCAGGGGTTCGCAGACCCAGTACTTC.

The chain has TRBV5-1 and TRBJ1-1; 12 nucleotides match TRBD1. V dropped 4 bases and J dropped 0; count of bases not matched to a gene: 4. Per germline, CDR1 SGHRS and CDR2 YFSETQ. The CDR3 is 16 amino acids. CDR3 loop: CASSPGTGGVNTEAFF. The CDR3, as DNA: TGCGCCAGCAGCCCAGGGACAGGGGGCGTGAACACTGAAGCTTTCTTT.

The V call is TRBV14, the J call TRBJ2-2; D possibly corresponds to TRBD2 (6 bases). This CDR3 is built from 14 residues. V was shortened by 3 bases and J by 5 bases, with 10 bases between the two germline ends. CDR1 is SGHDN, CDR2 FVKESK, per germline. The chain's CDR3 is CASSHLGTTGELFF. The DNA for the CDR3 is TGTGCCAGCAGCCACCTCGGGACTACCGGGGAGCTGTTTTTT. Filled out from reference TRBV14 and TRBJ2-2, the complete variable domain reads EAGVTQFPSHSVIEKGQTVTLRCDPISGHDNLYWYRRVMGKEIKFLLHFVKESKQDESGMPNNRFLAERTGGTYSTLKVQPAELEDSGVYFCASSHLGTTGELFFGEGSRLTVL.

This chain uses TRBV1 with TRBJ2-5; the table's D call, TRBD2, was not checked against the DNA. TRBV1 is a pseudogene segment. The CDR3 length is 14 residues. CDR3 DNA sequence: TGCACCAGCAGCCAAGATAGACTAGCGGAGACCCAGTACTTC. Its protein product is CTSSQDRLAETQYF.

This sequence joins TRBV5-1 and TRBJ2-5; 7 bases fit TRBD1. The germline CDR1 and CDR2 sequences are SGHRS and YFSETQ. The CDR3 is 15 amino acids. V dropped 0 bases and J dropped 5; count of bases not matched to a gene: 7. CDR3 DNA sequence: TGCGCCAGCAGCTTGGCCGACAGGGTAACGGAGACCCAGTACTTC. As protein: CASSLADRVTETQYF.

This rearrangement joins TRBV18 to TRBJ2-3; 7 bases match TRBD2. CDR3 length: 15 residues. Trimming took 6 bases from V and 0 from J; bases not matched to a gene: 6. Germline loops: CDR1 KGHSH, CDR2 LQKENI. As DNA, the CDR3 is TGTGCCAGCTCCCGGGACTACCTTAGCACAGATACGCAGTATTTT. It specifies CASSRDYLSTDTQYF.

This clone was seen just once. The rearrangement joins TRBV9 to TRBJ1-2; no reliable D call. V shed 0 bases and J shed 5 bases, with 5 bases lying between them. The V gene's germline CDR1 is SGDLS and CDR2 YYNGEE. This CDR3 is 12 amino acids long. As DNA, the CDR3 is TGTGCCAGCAGCGTAGGAGGGTATGGCTACACCTTC. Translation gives CASSVGGYGYTF.

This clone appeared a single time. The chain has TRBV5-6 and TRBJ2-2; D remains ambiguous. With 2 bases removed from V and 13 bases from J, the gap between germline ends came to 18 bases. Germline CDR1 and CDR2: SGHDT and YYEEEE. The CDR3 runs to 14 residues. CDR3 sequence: CASSLDSITSRLFF. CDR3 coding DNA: TGTGCCAGCAGCTTAGACTCTATAACTTCGAGGCTGTTTTTT.

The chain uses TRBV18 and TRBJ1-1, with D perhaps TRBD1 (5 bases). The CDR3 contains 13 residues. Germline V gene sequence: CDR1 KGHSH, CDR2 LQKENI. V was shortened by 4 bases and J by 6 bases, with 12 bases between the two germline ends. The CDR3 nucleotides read TGTGCCAGCTCACACTCCAGGGAAGCTGAAGCTTTCTTT. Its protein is CASSHSREAEAFF.

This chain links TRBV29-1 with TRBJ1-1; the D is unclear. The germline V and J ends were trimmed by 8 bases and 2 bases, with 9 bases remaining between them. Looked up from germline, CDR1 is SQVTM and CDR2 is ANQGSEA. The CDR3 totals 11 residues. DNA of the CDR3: TGCAGCTCAGGAACTAACACTGAAGCTTTCTTT. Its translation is CSSGTNTEAFF.

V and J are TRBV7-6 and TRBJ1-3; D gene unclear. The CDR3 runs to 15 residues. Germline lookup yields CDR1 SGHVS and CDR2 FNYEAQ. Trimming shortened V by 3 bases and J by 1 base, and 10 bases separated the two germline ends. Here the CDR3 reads CASSLDQRSGNTIYF. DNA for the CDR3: TGTGCCAGCAGCTTGGACCAGAGGTCTGGAAACACCATATATTTT. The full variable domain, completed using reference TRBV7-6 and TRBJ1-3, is GAGVSQSPRYKVTKRGQDVALRCDPISGHVSLYWYRQALGQGPEFLTYFNYEAQQDKSGLPNDRFSAERPEGSISTLTIQRTEQRDSAMYRCASSLDQRSGNTIYFGEGSWLTVV.

CDR3 sequence (DNA): TGTGCCACCAGTGGGACAGAGACAGGGGAAACTGAAGCTTTCTTT. Translation gives CATSGTETGETEAFF. The rearrangement uses TRBV24-1 and TRBJ1-1; TRBD1 agrees at 8 bases. V lost 5 bases to trimming and J lost 5 bases; unmatched junction nucleotides: 9. Germline CDR1 and CDR2: KGHDR and SFDVKD. This CDR3 contains 15 residues.

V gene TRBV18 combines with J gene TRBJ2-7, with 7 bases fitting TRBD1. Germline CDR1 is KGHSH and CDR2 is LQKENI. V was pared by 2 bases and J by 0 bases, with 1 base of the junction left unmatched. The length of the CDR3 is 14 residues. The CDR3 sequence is CASSPGDSSYEQYF. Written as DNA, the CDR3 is TGTGCCAGCTCACCAGGGGACAGCTCCTACGAGCAGTACTTC.